Presented here are 26 T cell receptor beta chains from one specimen sequenced in a study of CD8+CD57+ T cells in acquired aplastic anemia. Template material for TCR beta VDJ and CDR3 profiling consisted of genomic DNA. MiXCR, run by TCRdb on the reads, gives a single entry per CDR3 protein. The sample lists about 71,000 distinct CDR3 sequences; roughly half were seen once. The sample consisted of sorted CD4+, CD8+, or CD8+CD57+ T cells (not recorded which) from PBMCs. The receptors were gathered from a human donor in good health, serving as a control.

The V gene is TRBV5-5, the J gene TRBJ2-7, with TRBD2 matching 7 bases. This CDR3 contains 16 residues. Trimming removed 5 bases from V and 7 bases from J; junction bases left unmatched: 18. Per germline, CDR1 SGHKS and CDR2 YYEKEE (reference sequence). The chain's CDR3 is CASSHDGGSGNQEQYF. The CDR3 coding sequence is TGTGCCAGCAGTCATGACGGCGGAAGCGGGAATCAAGAGCAGTACTTC. The variable domain in full, with the rest retrieved from reference TRBV5-5 and TRBJ2-7, is DAGVTQSPTHLIKTRGQQVTLRCSPISGHKSVSWYQQVLGQGPQFIFQYYEKEERGRGNFPDRFSARQFPNYSSELNVNALLLGDSALYLCASSHDGGSGNQEQYFGPGTRLTVT.

The rearrangement joins TRBV25-1 to TRBJ2-5; 8 positions match TRBD2. The CDR3 has 15 amino acids. The V gene end was trimmed by 4 bases and the J gene end by 4 bases; junction bases not matched to a gene: 8. Germline V lookup: CDR1 MGHDK, CDR2 SYGVNS. CDR3: CASSVSGRIRETQYF. DNA of the CDR3: TGTGCCAGCAGTGTAAGCGGGAGAATTCGAGAGACCCAGTACTTC. Full variable domain (outside the CDR3, taken from reference TRBV25-1 and TRBJ2-5): EADIYQTPRYLVIGTGKKITLECSQTMGHDKMYWYQQDPGMELHLIHYSYGVNSTEKGDLSSESTVSRIRTEHFPLTLESARPSHTSQYLCASSVSGRIRETQYFGPGTRLLVL.

This clonotype turned up a few times. This chain uses TRBV7-8 with TRBJ1-5; the D gene is possibly TRBD1 (6 bases). Trimming took 6 bases from V and 4 from J, leaving 7 bases between them. CDR3 size: 12 residues. Germline values: CDR1 SGHVS, CDR2 FQNEAQ. The CDR3 DNA follows: TGTGCCAGCAGTACAGGGAATCAGCCCCAGCATTTT. Protein sequence: CASSTGNQPQHF.

This clonotype occurred many times. The CDR3 DNA reads as TGCAGTGCTAGGACAGGGGGCGTAGACGAGCAGTACTTC. Protein product: CSARTGGVDEQYF. The rearrangement links TRBV20-1 to TRBJ2-7, with 10 nucleotides matching TRBD1. CDR1 and CDR2 from the germline V gene are DFQATT and SNEGSKA (reference sequence). V lost 3 bases and J lost 5; bases outside the gene matches: 4. CDR3 length: 13 residues.

This clonotype appeared once. V and J are TRBV7-3 and TRBJ1-4, with unresolved D. This CDR3 is built from 13 residues. Germline V lookup: CDR1 SGHTA, CDR2 FQGTGA. V lost 7 bases and J 5 bases, leaving 11 bases between the germline ends. CDR3 in DNA: TGTGCCAGCAACCTTGGACGGAATGAAAAACTGTTTTTT. Its translation: CASNLGRNEKLFF.

The gene calls are TRBV6-1 and TRBJ2-7; D unresolved. Per the germline V gene, CDR1 is MNHNS and CDR2 is SASEGT. The CDR3 runs to 16 residues. The ends were cut back, 9 bases at V and 5 bases at J, with 26 bases in the middle. CDR3 sequence reads: CASSRPAPARLDEQYF. CDR3 sequence (DNA): TGTGCCAGTAGCCGACCTGCTCCGGCACGGCTAGACGAGCAGTACTTC.

The V and J genes are TRBV9 and TRBJ1-2; no clear D. The CDR3 is 12 residues long. V gave up 3 bases and J gave up 2 bases, with 5 bases separating them. Germline CDR1 SGDLS, CDR2 YYNGEE. The CDR3 bases are TGTGCCAGCAGCGGTTGGAACTATGGCTACACCTTC. Its translation is CASSGWNYGYTF.

This clonotype occurred once. Given a much more abundant clone one base away, this may be a read error. This chain connects TRBV11-2 to TRBJ2-3; 13 positions agree with TRBD2. CDR3 size: 16 residues. From germline, CDR1 is SGHAT and CDR2 FQNNGV. The junction had 9 bases not matched to a gene; V was cut back by 6 bases and J by 6 bases. CDR3 protein: CASRGLAGTSWDTQYF. The CDR3 DNA sequence: TGTGCCAGCAGGGGACTAGCGGGGACCTCTTGGGATACGCAGTATTTT.

The table lists this clonotype with many counts. The chain has TRBV5-1 and TRBJ2-7; 11 nucleotides match TRBD1. CDR3 size: 14 residues. Germline V gene data show CDR1 as SGHRS and CDR2 as YFSETQ. The ends lost 4 bases at V and 7 bases at J; junction bases unmatched: 7. The CDR3 protein is CASSTGQGVGEQYF. The CDR3 DNA follows: TGCGCCAGCAGCACGGGACAGGGGGTGGGTGAGCAGTACTTC. Supplemented by reference TRBV5-1 and TRBJ2-7, the full variable domain reads KAGVTQTPRYLIKTRGQQVTLSCSPISGHRSVSWYQQTPGQGLQFLFEYFSETQRNKGNFPGRFSGRQFSNSRSEMNVSTLELGDSALYLCASSTGQGVGEQYFGPGTRLTVT.

This clonotype has ten or more counts. The V and J genes are TRBV20-1 and TRBJ2-5, with 14 bases that match TRBD2. The germline CDR1 and CDR2 sequences are DFQATT and SNEGSKA (reference sequence). V lost 5 bases to trimming and J lost 7 bases; unmatched junction nucleotides: 9. This CDR3 comprises 15 residues. CDR3 sequence: CSASQGLAGAGTQYF. DNA of the CDR3: TGCAGTGCTTCCCAGGGACTAGCGGGAGCCGGGACCCAGTACTTC.

This clonotype was recorded many times. CDR3 amino acids: CASSLRGADLAYEQYF. The CDR3 DNA follows: TGTGCCAGCAGCTTGCGAGGGGCGGACTTAGCCTACGAGCAGTACTTC. The J gene is TRBJ2-7, the V gene TRBV7-9; D is possibly TRBD1 or TRBD2 (5 bases each). The V gene lost 3 bases and the J gene lost 2 bases, with 17 bases spanning the gap. The CDR3 has 16 residues. Germline V gene lookup returns CDR1 SEHNR and CDR2 FQNEAQ (reference sequence).

This clonotype was observed a single time. The rearrangement uses TRBV20-1 and TRBJ2-7; D gene ambiguous. The V gene lost 0 bases and the J gene lost 2 bases, with 8 bases spanning the gap. The CDR3 extends over 13 amino acids. The germline gives CDR1 DFQATT, CDR2 SNEGSKA (reference sequence). CDR3 DNA: TGCAGTGCTAGAGACGGTAGGGCCTACGAGCAGTACTTC. It translates to CSARDGRAYEQYF.

The chain couples TRBV20-1 to TRBJ1-6; D might be TRBD1 (6 bases). This CDR3 is 12 amino acids long. V dropped 7 bases and J dropped 8 bases, with 12 bases sitting between them. Germline CDR1 is DFQATT and CDR2 is SNEGSKA (reference sequence). The CDR3 spells CSGSGVDSPLHF. CDR3 DNA sequence: TGCAGTGGTTCAGGGGTTGATTCACCCCTCCACTTT.

The rearrangement uses TRBV2 and TRBJ2-7; D is tentatively TRBD1 or TRBD2 (5 bases each). V shed 2 bases and J shed 7 bases, with 15 bases lying between them. CDR1 SNHLY and CDR2 FYNNEI come from the germline V gene. The CDR3 consists of 14 residues. The CDR3 spells CASSESGGAGEQYF. The CDR3 region has the DNA TGTGCCAGCAGTGAAAGTGGGGGAGCCGGGGAGCAGTACTTC.

The rearrangement joins TRBV7-2 to TRBJ1-5; no firm D call. The CDR3 is made up of 12 amino acids. The germline V gene encodes CDR1 SGHTA and CDR2 FQGNSA. Trimming left V 4 bases short and J 6 bases short, with 7 bases between. CDR3 sequence reads: CASSSGIQPQHF. CDR3 nucleotides: TGTGCCAGCAGCTCCGGGATTCAGCCCCAGCATTTT.

This clonotype was counted a few times. The V gene is TRBV6-1, the J gene TRBJ2-2, with 14 bases lining up with TRBD2. Germline lookup yields CDR1 MNHNS and CDR2 SASEGT. The V gene end was trimmed by 3 bases and the J gene end by 6 bases; junction bases not matched to a gene: 0. The CDR3 length is 15 residues. In DNA form, the CDR3 reads TGTGCCAGCAGTGAGACTAGCGGGGGGGCCGGGGAGCTGTTTTTT. Protein sequence: CASSETSGGAGELFF.

The CDR3: CASSPWTSLIREQFF. CDR3 DNA sequence: TGTGCCAGCAGCCCTTGGACTAGCCTTATTCGGGAGCAGTTCTTC. The V call is TRBV11-2, the J call TRBJ2-1; 8 positions agree with TRBD2. Germline V gives CDR1 SGHAT, CDR2 FQNNGV. The CDR3 length is 15 residues. V dropped 5 bases and J dropped 10; count of bases not matched to a gene: 13. The full variable domain, its missing parts supplied by reference TRBV11-2 and TRBJ2-1, is EAGVAQSPRYKIIEKRQSVAFWCNPISGHATLYWYQQILGQGPKLLIQFQNNGVVDDSQLPKDRFSAERLKGVDSTLKIQPAKLEDSAVYLCASSPWTSLIREQFFGPGTRLTVL.

The chain has TRBV20-1 and TRBJ2-7; the D gene is possibly TRBD1 (6 bases). Germline loops: CDR1 DFQATT, CDR2 SNEGSKA (reference sequence). The CDR3 totals 14 residues. The V end lost 4 bases, the J end lost 1 base, and 14 bases lay between the germline ends. CDR3 sequence (DNA): TGCAGTGCTATCGAAGGGACATCATCCTACGAGCAGTACTTC. Amino acid sequence: CSAIEGTSSYEQYF.

The sample holds many counts of this clonotype. V is TRBV7-9 and J is TRBJ2-7; TRBD2 matches at 9 bases. The CDR3 has 17 residues. The V gene end was trimmed by 5 bases and the J gene end by 1 base; junction bases not matched to a gene: 12. Germline V CDR1 and CDR2: SEHNR, FQNEAQ (reference sequence). CDR3 sequence reads: CASSLGGSGRSSYEQYF. The CDR3 nucleotides are TGTGCCAGCAGCCTCGGCGGGAGCGGGAGGTCGTCCTACGAGCAGTACTTC.

This chain uses TRBV6-4 with TRBJ1-2; D unclear. This CDR3 contains 13 residues. The V gene's germline CDR1 is MRHNA and CDR2 SNTAGT. V gave up 10 bases and J gave up 2 bases, with 14 bases separating them. CDR3 amino acids: CATQPGQNYGYTF. The CDR3 DNA reads TGTGCCACCCAACCTGGGCAGAACTATGGCTACACCTTC.

This chain joins TRBV24-1 and TRBJ2-2; D is undetermined. The V end was cut by 4 bases, the J end by 1 base, with 3 bases between. This CDR3 has 13 residues. CDR1 is KGHDR and CDR2 is SFDVKD in the germline V gene. CDR3 nucleotides: TGTGCCACCAGTGAAGGGAACACCGGGGAGCTGTTTTTT. Translating it yields CATSEGNTGELFF.

This clonotype was counted ten times or more. The chain recombines TRBV6-1 with TRBJ2-2; D is undetermined. Germline V gives CDR1 MNHNS, CDR2 SASEGT. The CDR3 loop spans 13 amino acids. V dropped 2 bases and J dropped 4 bases, with 5 bases sitting between them. CDR3 in amino acids: CASSEPPTGELFF. The CDR3 bases are TGTGCCAGCAGTGAACCCCCCACCGGGGAGCTGTTTTTT.

V usage is TRBV20-1 and J usage is TRBJ1-6; D gene ambiguous. The CDR3 runs 16 residues. Trimming removed 4 bases at V and 5 bases at J, with 18 bases between. The germline gives CDR1 DFQATT, CDR2 SNEGSKA (reference sequence). The CDR3 protein is CSAKRPWIGDNSPLHF. As DNA, the CDR3 is TGCAGTGCTAAGAGGCCCTGGATCGGGGATAATTCACCCCTCCACTTT.

Note on this clonotype: Given a much more abundant clone one base away, this may be a read error. V is TRBV7-9 and J is TRBJ2-3; D is unresolved. The CDR3 totals 14 residues. Germline values: CDR1 SEHNR, CDR2 FQNEAQ (reference sequence). CDR3 region: CASSLTMVPGTRYF. The CDR3 DNA is TGTGCCAGCAGCTTAACGATGGTGCCAGGTACGCGGTATTTT.

This clonotype was recorded a few times. The V call is TRBV24-1, the J call TRBJ1-2; D is unclear. V dropped 2 bases and J dropped 4 bases, with 10 bases sitting between them. CDR3 length: 14 amino acids. CDR1 and CDR2 from the germline V gene are KGHDR and SFDVKD. CDR3 residues: CATSDSDGTYGYTF. CDR3 in DNA: TGTGCCACCAGTGATTCGGACGGAACCTATGGCTACACCTTC.

The sample holds many counts of this clonotype. The chain is built from TRBV27 and TRBJ2-7; TRBD2 might be the D (5 bases). The CDR3 spans 13 residues. In germline, CDR1 is MNHEY, CDR2 SMNVEV (reference sequence). V was trimmed by 6 bases and J by 1 base, leaving 10 bases between them. CDR3 nucleotides: TGTGCCAGCAGCTACGGGGTATCCTACGAGCAGTACTTC. Protein sequence: CASSYGVSYEQYF.